These 2 T cell receptor beta chains were sequenced from one sample in a study of breast tumors, draining lymph nodes, adjacent tissues. TCRdb fed the multiplex PCR reads into MiXCR, producing one record per CDR3 protein. The table lists around 170,000 distinct CDR3 sequences, approximately 30% of them singletons, with roughly 4.3% in the top ten. Breast cancer patients provided tissue from their axillary draining lymph nodes. The sample was axillary lymph node tissue. All receptors come from a female donor with breast cancer. Some clones in this sample may be carry-over from other donors' samples.

This clonotype occurred many times. The J gene is TRBJ2-7, the V gene TRBV7-2; TRBD2 aligns across 9 bases. Germline V lookup: CDR1 SGHTA, CDR2 FQGNSA. The CDR3 covers 16 residues. V shed 1 base, J shed 3 bases, and the junction held 7 bases outside the gene matches. The DNA for the CDR3 is TGTGCCAGCAGCTTAGTCGCGGATAGCGGGAGCTACGAGCAGTACTTC. As protein: CASSLVADSGSYEQYF.

This clonotype was recorded at least ten times. The chain has TRBV2 and TRBJ1-6; D uncertain. CDR3 length equals 14 residues. The germline V and J ends were trimmed by 7 bases and 9 bases, with 16 bases remaining between them. Germline V gives CDR1 SNHLY, CDR2 FYNNEI. The CDR3 region is CASIPGETSSPLHF. The CDR3 DNA is TGTGCCAGCATTCCCGGAGAAACAAGTTCACCCCTCCACTTT. The variable domain in full, with the rest retrieved from reference TRBV2 and TRBJ1-6, is EPEVTQTPSHQVTQMGQEVILRCVPISNHLYFYWYRQILGQKVEFLVSFYNNEISEKSEIFDDQFSVERPDGSNFTLKIRSTKLEDSAMYFCASIPGETSSPLHFGNGTRLTVT.